The clone carrying this TCR beta chain has a count of ten or more. Antigen: not known. The data derive from a study of CD8 T cells in ankylosing spondylitis. Germline values: CDR1 DFQATT, CDR2 SNEGSKA (reference sequence). Between the trimmed V and J ends, which lost 5 bases and 8 bases, there was a span of 4 bases. The CDR3 runs to 9 residues. Study-wide results and caveats: A TCR beta motif of several highly homologous variants seemed to mark ankylosing spondylitis blood.

TCRdb redid the calling of the 5' RACE reads with MiXCR, one entry per CDR3 protein. Among about 220,000 distinct CDR3 sequences listed, 7% to 8% were seen once. The chain couples TRBV20-1 to TRBJ2-1; D not resolved. Input material: blood, either unsorted or a sorted T cell fraction (not recorded which). The clonotype comes from a male donor with ankylosing spondylitis. CDR3: CSAPDEQFF. CDR3 nucleotide sequence: TGCAGTGCTCCGGATGAGCAGTTCTTC.